These 13 T cell receptor beta chains were sequenced from one sample in a study of human T cells and chemical hapten exposure. The time point: patch test 2, 6 weeks after DPC sensitization. Treatment noted: therapeutic diphenylcyclopropenone sensitization with weekly scalp DPC. TCRdb re-derived calls from the RACE reads in MiXCR, one entry per CDR3 protein. The repertoire holds approximately 84,000 distinct CDR3 sequences, roughly 10% seen once, with about 2.3% in the top ten. The source material was whole blood, sampled in connection with sensitization to the hapten diphenylcyclopropenone (DPC). These receptors all stem from a woman aged 30 to 39 with alopecia areata. Some clones in this sample may be carry-over from other donors' samples.

There are many counts of this clonotype. This rearrangement joins TRBV5-1 to TRBJ1-1; D is ambiguous. The germline gives CDR1 SGHRS, CDR2 YFSETQ. V was clipped by 4 bases and J by 5 bases, with 21 bases between them. The CDR3 covers 16 residues. CDR3 region: CASSRGWAPDGTEAFF. The CDR3 DNA is TGCGCCAGCAGCCGGGGTTGGGCCCCCGACGGGACTGAAGCTTTCTTT.

The CDR3 loop reads CSVSEGNEKLFF. The CDR3 nucleotides read TGCAGCGTTTCGGAGGGGAATGAAAAACTGTTTTTT. V usage is TRBV29-1 and J usage is TRBJ1-4; tentative D call: TRBD1 (5 bases). Germline CDR1 SQVTM, CDR2 ANQGSEA. The CDR3 sequence is 12 residues long. The germline V and J ends were trimmed by 5 bases and 5 bases, with 9 bases remaining between them. Complete variable domain (other parts from reference TRBV29-1 and TRBJ1-4): SAVISQKPSRDICQRGTSLTIQCQVDSQVTMMFWYRQQPGQSLTLIATANQGSEATYESGFVIDKFPISRPNLTFSTLTVSNMSPEDSSIYLCSVSEGNEKLFFGSGTQLSVL.

This clonotype was seen a few times. This sequence joins TRBV29-1 and TRBJ2-1; no clear D. CDR3 size: 11 residues. The germline V gene has CDR1 SQVTM and CDR2 ANQGSEA. V was cut by 5 bases and J by 5 bases, with 7 bases left in between. The CDR3 region is CSVLRNNEQFF. CDR3 in DNA: TGCAGCGTTTTGCGGAACAATGAGCAGTTCTTC.

This clonotype has ten or more counts. The rearrangement joins TRBV6-5 to TRBJ1-3, with D hard to call. Germline CDR1 and CDR2: MNHEY and SVGAGI. The CDR3 loop spans 14 amino acids. V was clipped by 6 bases and J by 4 bases, with 13 bases between them. In nucleotides, the CDR3 is TGTGCCAGCAGCCTCAACCCTGGAGGAAACACCATATATTTT. This sequence encodes CASSLNPGGNTIYF.

This clonotype was detected only a few times. Here the CDR3 reads CASSLRGSGYEAFF. DNA of the CDR3: TGTGCCAGCAGCTTACGGGGGTCTGGGTATGAAGCTTTCTTT. The chain uses TRBV7-2 and TRBJ1-1; possible D gene TRBD1, 5 bases. CDR1 and CDR2 (germline): SGHTA, FQGNSA. CDR3 size: 14 residues. Trimming pared 2 bases from V and 7 bases from J, leaving 14 bases between.

This clonotype was seen a handful of times. This rearrangement joins TRBV7-2 to TRBJ2-2, with 12 bases fitting TRBD2. The CDR3 totals 16 residues. Germline-derived CDR1 and CDR2 are SGHTA and FQGNSA. With 5 bases clipped from V and 5 bases from J, the junction kept 6 bases outside the gene matches. Written as DNA, the CDR3 is TGTGCCAGCAGCAAGACTAGCGGGAGATCTACCGGGGAGCTGTTTTTT. Residues: CASSKTSGRSTGELFF.

The chain carries TRBV12-5 and TRBJ2-2; 10 nucleotides agree with TRBD1. The J segment lost 5 bases and the V segment lost 5 bases, leaving 11 bases of the junction unmatched. The length of the CDR3 is 17 residues. Germline CDR1 and CDR2: LGHNT and FRNRAP. The CDR3 reads CASGPNPGQGRTGELFF. In DNA, the CDR3 is TGTGCTAGTGGTCCAAACCCGGGACAGGGGCGAACCGGGGAGCTGTTTTTT.

The V call is TRBV20-1, the J call TRBJ1-5; 11 positions match TRBD1. Germline lookup yields CDR1 DFQATT and CDR2 SNEGSKA (reference sequence). J was trimmed by 5 bases and V by 6 bases; bases with no gene match: 6. The CDR3 contains 14 residues. The CDR3 is CSAQPGQGDQPQHF. The CDR3 DNA reads TGCAGTGCCCAGCCGGGACAGGGGGATCAGCCCCAGCATTTT.

Here the CDR3 reads CASSFTSGNNEQFF. CDR3 DNA: TGTGCCAGCAGTTTCACTAGCGGGAACAATGAGCAGTTCTTC. This chain joins TRBV12-3 or TRBV12-4 and TRBJ2-1; 10 nucleotides align to TRBD2. With 3 bases clipped from V and 5 bases from J, the junction kept 1 base outside the gene matches. CDR3 length equals 14 residues.

This clonotype was seen ten or more times. V gene TRBV6-5 combines with J gene TRBJ1-2; 8 bases are a match to TRBD1. Germline CDR1 reads MNHEY; CDR2 reads SVGAGI. CDR3 length equals 16 residues. After removal of 6 bases from V and 1 base from J, the junction contained 10 bases not matched to a gene. DNA of the CDR3: TGTGCCAGCAGCCATGGGACAGGCGCCCTTAACTATGGCTACACCTTC. The encoded protein is CASSHGTGALNYGYTF.

This clonotype occurred many times. This sequence joins TRBV29-1 and TRBJ2-1; 7 bases agree with TRBD1. The CDR3 consists of 14 residues. Trimming removed 5 bases from V and 0 bases from J; junction bases left unmatched: 4. Germline V CDR1 and CDR2: SQVTM, ANQGSEA. The CDR3: CSVLDRASYNEQFF. CDR3 DNA sequence: TGCAGCGTTCTTGACAGGGCCTCCTACAATGAGCAGTTCTTC.

This clonotype was recorded at least ten times. This CDR3 reads CASSVTASGNTIYF. The CDR3 nucleotides read TGTGCCAGCAGTGTGACAGCCTCTGGAAACACCATATATTTT. The chain joins TRBV2 to TRBJ1-3; possibly TRBD1 for D (5 bases). V lost 4 bases to trimming and J lost 0 bases, with 7 bases between them. Germline lookup yields CDR1 SNHLY and CDR2 FYNNEI. The CDR3 is 14 amino acids.

This clonotype has at least ten counts. The chain employs TRBV6-4 and TRBJ2-6, with 9 bases matching TRBD1. This CDR3 is 17 amino acids long. In germline, CDR1 is MRHNA, CDR2 SNTAGT. Trimming removed 0 bases from V and 4 bases from J; junction bases left unmatched: 4. Here the CDR3 DNA reads TGTGCCAGCAGTGACTCGAACAGGGGGCCAGGGGCCAACGTCCTGACTTTC. It translates to CASSDSNRGPGANVLTF.